These 28 T cell receptor beta chains share one sample of origin, sequenced in a study of shared clonotypes between healthy human individuals. This table comes from immunoSEQ multiplex PCR, and its TCRdb copy is limited to in-frame clones, with some not included. This sample yields about 590,000 clones, of which 95% to 96% are seen a single time; approximately 0.1% belongs to the top ten. Naivety among CD8 cells was defined by CD45RO negativity and positive CCR7 selection, thereby excluding terminally differentiated effector memory CD45RA+ cells. The specimen sequenced was naive CD8+ T cells sorted from blood. The receptors originated from a young woman in good health.

The rearrangement joins TRBV19 to TRBJ2-7, with 10 bases lining up with TRBD1. Trimming cost V 4 bases and J 3 bases; bases outside gene matches: 9. In germline, CDR1 is LNHDA, CDR2 SQIVND (reference sequence). The CDR3 runs 16 residues. CDR3 coding DNA: TGTGCCAGTAGTAGACCGGGGACAGGGGACCTCTACGAGCAGTACTTC. Protein sequence: CASSRPGTGDLYEQYF.

Written as DNA, the CDR3 is TGTGCCAGCAGCTTAGGCCCAGAGACCTACGAGCAGTACTTC. Amino acid sequence: CASSLGPETYEQYF. The rearrangement joins TRBV7-9 to TRBJ2-7; D unresolved. There are 14 residues in the CDR3. Trimming left V 1 base short and J 2 bases short, with 9 bases between. Germline CDR1 SEHNR, CDR2 FQNEAQ (reference sequence).

The gene calls are TRBV19 and TRBJ2-7; 7 bases match TRBD2. Trimming cost V 8 bases and J 0 bases; bases outside gene matches: 7. This CDR3 region has 14 residues. From germline, CDR1 is LNHDA and CDR2 SQIVND (reference sequence). The CDR3 DNA reads TGTGCCAGTGCAGCGGGGCAGGCCTCCTACGAGCAGTACTTC. This gives the protein CASAAGQASYEQYF. Based on the CDR3 plus reference TRBV19 and TRBJ2-7, the full variable domain is DGGITQSPKYLFRKEGQNVTLSCEQNLNHDAMYWYRQDPGQGLRLIYYSQIVNDFQKGDIAEGYSVSREKKESFPLTVTSAQKNPTAFYLCASAAGQASYEQYFGPGTRLTVT.

The chain carries TRBV11-2 and TRBJ1-2; the D gene is possibly TRBD1 (5 bases). Trimming removed 5 bases at V and 1 base at J, with 11 bases between. Germline V gene sequence: CDR1 SGHAT, CDR2 FQNNGV. There are 14 residues in the CDR3. This CDR3 reads CASSPGGSNYGYTF. CDR3 DNA sequence: TGTGCCAGCAGCCCTGGGGGGAGTAACTATGGCTACACCTTC.

This chain's CDR3 is CASSAEGGSYEQYF. CDR3 in DNA: TGTGCCAGCAGCGCCGAGGGGGGCTCCTACGAGCAGTACTTC. The chain links TRBV11-2 to TRBJ2-7; D tentatively fits TRBD1 or TRBD2 (6 bases each). Between the trimmed V and J ends, which lost 5 bases and 0 bases, there was a span of 11 bases. Germline V gene lookup returns CDR1 SGHAT and CDR2 FQNNGV. There are 14 residues in the CDR3.

The CDR3: CASSVGGSDTGELFF. CDR3 DNA sequence: TGTGCCAGCAGCGTAGGAGGCTCTGACACCGGGGAGCTGTTTTTT. The chain links TRBV9 to TRBJ2-2, with unresolved D. Germline V gene sequence: CDR1 SGDLS, CDR2 YYNGEE. Trimming removed 0 bases from V and 3 bases from J, with 9 bases in between. The CDR3 loop spans 15 amino acids.

The genes are TRBV29-1 and TRBJ2-5; weak D call: TRBD2 (6 bases). The DNA end is a closer match to TRBJ2-7, so the J assignment may be wrong. This CDR3 has 12 amino acids. The V gene's germline CDR1 is SQVTM and CDR2 ANQGSEA. The CDR3 DNA sequence: TGCAGCGCTGAGATAGCGGATTACGAGCAGTACTTC. Amino acids: CSAEIADYEQYF.

This chain uses TRBV27 with TRBJ2-7; TRBD1 matches 8 bases. There are 16 residues in the CDR3. Trimming removed 5 bases from V and 2 bases from J; junction bases left unmatched: 11. CDR1 is MNHEY and CDR2 is SMNVEV in the germline V gene (reference sequence). In DNA, the CDR3 is TGTGCCAGCAGTCCGAGGACAGGGTCTTTTCCCTACGAGCAGTACTTC. Its translation is CASSPRTGSFPYEQYF.

The chain couples TRBV5-6 to TRBJ1-1, with 8 bases aligning to TRBD1. Per germline, CDR1 SGHDT and CDR2 YYEEEE. The CDR3 extends over 15 amino acids. The V gene end was trimmed by 3 bases and the J gene end by 5 bases; junction bases not matched to a gene: 9. DNA for the CDR3: TGTGCCAGCAGCTCATATCCCCGACAGGGGACTGAAGCTTTCTTT. This codes for CASSSYPRQGTEAFF.

This chain links TRBV5-6 with TRBJ1-2; 10 bases match TRBD1. CDR1 is SGHDT and CDR2 is YYEEEE in the germline V gene. Trimming at V came to 5 bases and at J to 4 bases, leaving 2 bases not matched to a gene. The CDR3 has 13 amino acids. CDR3 amino acids: CASRTGGGYGYTF. The DNA for the CDR3 is TGTGCCAGCAGGACAGGGGGCGGCTATGGCTACACCTTC.

This sequence joins TRBV28 and TRBJ1-1, with a weak D call TRBD1 (6 bases). Germline CDR1 MDHEN, CDR2 SYDVKM. This CDR3 is built from 14 residues. Trimming removed 6 bases from V and 6 bases from J, with 17 bases in between. The CDR3 reads CASRPTGLEAEAFF. Here the CDR3 DNA reads TGTGCCAGCAGACCTACAGGGTTGGAGGCTGAAGCTTTCTTT.

The genes are TRBV9 and TRBJ1-4; D might be TRBD1 (5 bases). The V gene's germline CDR1 is SGDLS and CDR2 YYNGEE. The CDR3 runs to 15 residues. Trimming shortened V by 0 bases and J by 7 bases, and 13 bases separated the two germline ends. Here the CDR3 reads CASSVAGTGSEKLFF. The CDR3 DNA is TGTGCCAGCAGCGTAGCCGGGACGGGGAGTGAAAAACTGTTTTTT.

About this clone itself: Other DNA sequences within the sample encode an identical CDR3. The CDR3 DNA reads as TGTGCCAGCAGCCTAGATTCACCCCTCCACTTT. Protein product: CASSLDSPLHF. The chain combines TRBV28 with TRBJ1-6; D gene ambiguous. CDR1 is MDHEN and CDR2 is SYDVKM in the germline V gene. V lost 6 bases and J 8 bases, leaving 5 bases between the germline ends. CDR3 length: 11 residues.

This clone was observed a few times. The V call is TRBV19, the J call TRBJ1-1; the D is unclear. With 6 bases removed from V and 1 base from J, the gap between germline ends came to 9 bases. Germline CDR1 is LNHDA and CDR2 is SQIVND (reference sequence). There are 13 residues in the CDR3. The CDR3 spells CASSHLGNTEAFF. CDR3 coding DNA: TGTGCCAGTAGCCACTTGGGGAACACTGAAGCTTTCTTT.

The chain is built from TRBV11-2 and TRBJ2-7; D could derive from TRBD1 or TRBD2 (5 bases each). The germline gives CDR1 SGHAT, CDR2 FQNNGV. This CDR3 has 16 residues. The V end lost 5 bases, the J end lost 3 bases, and 20 bases lay between the germline ends. CDR3: CASSQGTELLYYEQYF. DNA for the CDR3: TGTGCCAGCAGCCAAGGGACGGAGTTGCTGTACTACGAGCAGTACTTC.

The chain couples TRBV4-1 to TRBJ2-7; tentatively, D is TRBD2 (5 bases). The ends were cut back, 3 bases at V and 3 bases at J, with 12 bases in the middle. The CDR3 length is 14 residues. Per germline, CDR1 MGHRA and CDR2 YSYEKL. CDR3 loop: CASSQGTGDYEQYF. Written as DNA, the CDR3 is TGCGCCAGCAGCCAGGGAACCGGGGACTACGAGCAGTACTTC.

V usage is TRBV19 and J usage is TRBJ2-7, with 9 positions matching TRBD1. From germline, CDR1 is LNHDA and CDR2 SQIVND (reference sequence). The junction had 8 bases not matched to a gene; V was cut back by 8 bases and J by 3 bases. CDR3 length: 14 residues. CDR3 nucleotide sequence: TGTGCCAGTGCACCGGGACAGGGAGACTACGAGCAGTACTTC. It yields the protein CASAPGQGDYEQYF.

Points on this clone: This sample also contains other DNA sequences that code for the same CDR3. This chain joins TRBV7-2 and TRBJ2-1; TRBD2 agrees at 9 bases. J was trimmed by 4 bases and V by 5 bases; bases with no gene match: 6. The germline V gene encodes CDR1 SGHTA and CDR2 FQGNSA. The CDR3 has 15 amino acids. The CDR3 region has the DNA TGTGCCAGCAGCCTGACTAGCGGTCCTTACAATGAGCAGTTCTTC. Amino acids: CASSLTSGPYNEQFF.

This clone was found a few times. The gene calls are TRBV5-1 and TRBJ2-7; no clear D. The CDR3 sequence is 11 residues long. V was shortened by 5 bases and J by 4 bases, with 7 bases between the two germline ends. CDR1 and CDR2 from the germline V gene are SGHRS and YFSETQ. CDR3 DNA sequence: TGCGCCAGCAGGGCCCCTTACGAGCAGTACTTC. Protein product: CASRAPYEQYF.

This chain uses TRBV7-9 with TRBJ1-1; D not resolved. Germline V gene sequence: CDR1 SEHNR, CDR2 FQNEAQ (reference sequence). CDR3 length equals 13 residues. Between the trimmed V and J ends, which lost 0 bases and 4 bases, there was a span of 6 bases. DNA for the CDR3: TGTGCCAGCAGCTTAGCTCTGGTCACTGAAGCTTTCTTT. Encoded protein: CASSLALVTEAFF.

The chain has TRBV6-5 and TRBJ1-5, with D unclear. V shed 5 bases and J shed 5 bases, with 16 bases lying between them. In germline, CDR1 is MNHEY, CDR2 SVGAGI. This CDR3 has 15 residues. The CDR3 is CASSPLGGIYQPQHF. CDR3 DNA sequence: TGTGCCAGCAGTCCCCTCGGTGGGATTTATCAGCCCCAGCATTTT.

The table lists this clone with a count of one. The chain couples TRBV4-1 to TRBJ2-5, with TRBD2 as a possible D gene (5 bases). V dropped 4 bases and J dropped 6 bases, with 21 bases sitting between them. The CDR3 consists of 16 residues. Germline assignment: CDR1 MGHRA and CDR2 YSYEKL. The CDR3 here is CASSLRAAAGAQTQYF. Written as DNA, the CDR3 is TGCGCCAGCAGCCTGAGAGCGGCAGCCGGAGCGCAGACCCAGTACTTC.

DNA of the CDR3: TGTGCCAGCACTAGCGGGAGGGCTAGCACAGATACGCAGTATTTT. It encodes CASTSGRASTDTQYF. The chain joins TRBV19 to TRBJ2-3; 13 nucleotides agree with TRBD2. CDR3 length: 15 residues. J gave up 0 bases and V 9 bases, and 3 bases lay outside the gene matches. The germline V gene has CDR1 LNHDA and CDR2 SQIVND (reference sequence). Drawing the rest from reference TRBV19 and TRBJ2-3, the complete variable domain is DGGITQSPKYLFRKEGQNVTLSCEQNLNHDAMYWYRQDPGQGLRLIYYSQIVNDFQKGDIAEGYSVSREKKESFPLTVTSAQKNPTAFYLCASTSGRASTDTQYFGPGTRLTVL.

The genes are TRBV30 and TRBJ2-7; 7 bases agree with TRBD2. With 0 bases clipped from V and 3 bases from J, the junction kept 8 bases outside the gene matches. This CDR3 has 15 residues. Germline V CDR1 and CDR2: GTSNPN, SVGIG (reference sequence). CDR3 residues: CAWSVLGGSFYEQYF. DNA for the CDR3: TGTGCCTGGAGTGTACTGGGGGGGAGTTTCTACGAGCAGTACTTC.

This chain links TRBV7-6 with TRBJ2-1, with TRBD2 matching 13 bases. This CDR3 spans 14 amino acids. After removal of 4 bases from V and 9 bases from J, the junction contained 3 bases not matched to a gene. Per germline, CDR1 SGHVS and CDR2 FNYEAQ. This chain's CDR3 is CASSWTSGRSEQFF. For the CDR3, the DNA is TGTGCCAGCAGCTGGACTAGCGGGAGAAGTGAGCAGTTCTTC.

The chain combines TRBV28 with TRBJ1-4; D gene ambiguous. Trimming took off 3 bases at V and 8 bases at J, with 10 bases between the two ends. Germline V gives CDR1 MDHEN, CDR2 SYDVKM. The CDR3 sequence is 13 residues long. CDR3 sequence: CASSFRLWEKLFF. In DNA form, the CDR3 reads TGTGCCAGCAGTTTTAGGTTATGGGAAAAACTGTTTTTT.

The genes are TRBV29-1 and TRBJ2-7; D could derive from TRBD1 or TRBD2 (5 bases each). The CDR3 contains 13 residues. Germline V gene sequence: CDR1 SQVTM, CDR2 ANQGSEA. V lost 6 bases and J 2 bases, leaving 14 bases between the germline ends. CDR3 residues: CSVPGTDAYEQYF. The CDR3 DNA is TGCAGCGTCCCCGGGACCGACGCCTACGAGCAGTACTTC.

The V gene is TRBV7-9, the J gene TRBJ2-3; D is perhaps TRBD1 (6 bases). In germline, CDR1 is SEHNR, CDR2 FQNEAQ (reference sequence). The CDR3 is 14 residues long. The V gene lost 5 bases and the J gene lost 4 bases, with 13 bases spanning the gap. In nucleotides, the CDR3 is TGTGCCAGCAGCCAACAGGGTGTCGCAGATACGCAGTATTTT. Protein sequence: CASSQQGVADTQYF.